These 6 T cell receptor beta chains share one sample of origin, sequenced in a study of graft-versus-host responses after intestinal transplantation. Intraepithelial and lamina propria lymphocytes were released after the graft tissue was processed. The data were produced by immunoSEQ multiplex PCR, yet TCRdb's version contains in-frame clones alone and is incomplete. The sample holds 15,000 to 20,000 clones, roughly 72% seen once. This specimen was ileum tissue, taken around 20 days after intestinal transplant. Receptors originate from a human patient who received an intestinal transplant, so some T cells may come from the graft donor.

The V gene is TRBV30, the J gene TRBJ1-1; D might be TRBD1 (5 bases). CDR1 is GTSNPN and CDR2 is SVGIG in the germline V gene (reference sequence). With 3 bases removed from V and 2 bases from J, the gap between germline ends came to 10 bases. The CDR3 runs 13 residues. The DNA for the CDR3 is TGTGCCTGGAGCGAGGACACAAACACTGAAGCTTTCTTT. Translating gives CAWSEDTNTEAFF. Looking up the rest from reference TRBV30 and TRBJ1-1 gives the full variable domain: SQTIHQWPATLVQPVGSPLSLECTVEGTSNPNLYWYRQAAGRGLQLLFYSVGIGQISSEVPQNLSASRPQDRQFILSSKKLLLSDSGFYLCAWSEDTNTEAFFGQGTRLTVV.

The V and J genes are TRBV10-3 and TRBJ2-5; TRBD2 matches 10 bases. Unmatched junction bases numbered 6, after V lost 0 bases and J lost 5 bases. CDR1 is ENHRY and CDR2 is SYGVKD in the germline V gene. The CDR3 sequence is 16 residues long. CDR3 coding DNA: TGTGCCATCAGTGAGTCGAGCGGGAGGGCCGGGGAGACCCAGTACTTC. Translating gives CAISESSGRAGETQYF.

The chain couples TRBV10-3 to TRBJ2-7, with 9 bases that match TRBD1. The CDR3 sequence is 15 residues long. Germline V gene sequence: CDR1 ENHRY, CDR2 SYGVKD. Trimming took 7 bases from V and 0 from J; bases not matched to a gene: 7. This CDR3 is CAITSGQGHSYEQYF. DNA for the CDR3: TGTGCCATCACCTCGGGACAGGGTCACTCCTACGAGCAGTACTTC.

The chain employs TRBV30 and TRBJ2-7, with 7 bases identical to TRBD1. CDR1 is GTSNPN and CDR2 is SVGIG in the germline V gene (reference sequence). The V gene end was trimmed by 7 bases and the J gene end by 0 bases; junction bases not matched to a gene: 6. CDR3 length: 13 residues. DNA of the CDR3: TGTGCCTCAACACAGGGGAGCTCCTACGAGCAGTACTTC. Protein: CASTQGSSYEQYF.

The V call is TRBV4-1, the J call TRBJ1-4; 9 positions match TRBD1. Germline V lookup: CDR1 MGHRA, CDR2 YSYEKL. CDR3 length: 16 amino acids. The trim removed 4 bases at V and 3 bases at J, leaving 6 bases unmatched. The CDR3 sequence: CASSRPQGAANEKLFF. CDR3 DNA sequence: TGCGCCAGCAGCCGCCCACAGGGGGCGGCTAATGAAAAACTGTTTTTT.

The chain links TRBV30 to TRBJ1-1; TRBD1 agrees at 8 bases. Per the germline V gene, CDR1 is GTSNPN and CDR2 is SVGIG (reference sequence). CDR3 length: 13 amino acids. Trimming at V came to 5 bases and at J to 4 bases, leaving 6 bases not matched to a gene. The CDR3 here is CAWGQGAGTEAFF. The CDR3 nucleotides are TGTGCCTGGGGACAGGGTGCCGGCACTGAAGCTTTCTTT.